This TCR beta chain originates from a study of regulatory T cells in long-lasting Graves disease. Study-level points and caveats: Persistent disease samples used TRBV28, TRBJ1-2 and TRBJ2-5 preferentially. Small numbers of samples may have cut accuracy.

V lost 6 bases and J lost 5; bases outside the gene matches: 8. CDR1 and CDR2 (germline): MNHNS, SASEGT. This CDR3 has 14 amino acids. Time point defined: newly diagnosed GD, antithyroid drugs for less than 3 months. PBMC-derived RNA was used for the TCR library. In its sample, this clonotype was seen many times. No antigen is known for it. Arm-PCR of CDR3 regions with iRepertoire HTBI primers generated TCR beta libraries. TCRdb re-derived calls from the multiplex PCR reads in MiXCR, one entry per CDR3 protein. Counted here are under 400,000 distinct CDR3 sequences, roughly 17% occurring once; the ten biggest clones make up 25% to 30%. These data were likewise used in another study, on T cells in Graves' hyperthyroidism and ophthalmopathy.

The TCR comes from a man aged 40-55 years with Graves disease. Material: peripheral blood mononuclear cells (PBMCs), obtained at new diagnosis, from a patient treated with antithyroid drugs. This chain joins TRBV6-1 and TRBJ2-5; TRBD2 matches at 8 bases. The CDR3 DNA sequence: TGTGCCAGCAGGGACGGGGGGGCCGGTGAGACCCAGTACTTC. This sequence encodes CASRDGGAGETQYF.